One and the same sample provided the 8 T cell receptor beta chains below, sequenced in a study of T-cell memory formation after mild COVID-19. MiXCR, applied by TCRdb to the 5' RACE reads, yields one record per CDR3 protein. The data show 380,000 or so distinct CDR3 sequences, roughly 13% seen once. Sequenced material: PBMCs or a T cell subset sorted from them (not recorded which). All receptors derive from a man younger than 30 who had mild COVID-19 (a few samples of this study predate the infection). Cell type and time point are not known.

This chain connects TRBV30 to TRBJ1-1; no clear D. Trimming shortened V by 3 bases and J by 3 bases, and 14 bases separated the two germline ends. This CDR3 has 14 residues. Per the germline V gene, CDR1 is GTSNPN and CDR2 is SVGIG (reference sequence). The CDR3 sequence: CAWRPESRYTEAFF. CDR3 nucleotide sequence: TGTGCCTGGAGACCGGAGAGCCGCTACACTGAAGCTTTCTTT. Using reference TRBV30 and TRBJ1-1 for the parts outside the CDR3, the full variable domain is SQTIHQWPATLVQPVGSPLSLECTVEGTSNPNLYWYRQAAGRGLQLLFYSVGIGQISSEVPQNLSASRPQDRQFILSSKKLLLSDSGFYLCAWRPESRYTEAFFGQGTRLTVV.

This clonotype was observed a few times. The chain is built from TRBV3-1 and TRBJ2-1; D remains unclear. The CDR3 runs 14 residues. The V end was cut by 4 bases, the J end by 5 bases, with 12 bases between. Germline V CDR1 and CDR2: LGHDT, YNNKEL (reference sequence). CDR3 in amino acids: CASSPGWVHNEQFF. The CDR3 DNA is TGTGCCAGCAGCCCAGGTTGGGTTCACAATGAGCAGTTCTTC.

V usage is TRBV12-3 or TRBV12-4 and J usage is TRBJ1-1, with no clear D. The ends were cut back, 5 bases at V and 7 bases at J, with 8 bases in the middle. The CDR3 spans 11 residues. The DNA for the CDR3 is TGTGCCAGCAGTCTAGGTCTTGAAGCTTTCTTT. It translates to CASSLGLEAFF.

In its sample, this clonotype was seen many times. This chain links TRBV7-2 with TRBJ2-5; the D gene is possibly TRBD1 (6 bases). Germline V lookup: CDR1 SGHTA, CDR2 FQGNSA. V was pared by 1 base and J by 2 bases, with 14 bases between. The CDR3 consists of 16 residues. Written as DNA, the CDR3 is TGTGCCAGCAGCTTAGTTGACAGGCGTGTACAAGAGACCCAGTACTTC. It yields the protein CASSLVDRRVQETQYF.

The chain links TRBV20-1 to TRBJ1-1; no clear D gene. There are 12 residues in the CDR3. Germline CDR1 reads DFQATT; CDR2 reads SNEGSKA (reference sequence). Trimming removed 2 bases from V and 3 bases from J, with 7 bases in between. The CDR3 region is CSARTKDTEAFF. The DNA for the CDR3 is TGCAGTGCTAGAACAAAGGACACTGAAGCTTTCTTT.

This clonotype was seen many times. The V gene is TRBV12-3 or TRBV12-4, the J gene TRBJ2-3; TRBD1 might be the D (5 bases). CDR3 length: 16 amino acids. V gave up 3 bases and J gave up 3 bases, with 16 bases separating them. The chain's CDR3 is CASSFAATENTDTQYF. CDR3 sequence (DNA): TGTGCCAGCAGTTTCGCCGCGACAGAGAATACAGATACGCAGTATTTT.

The CDR3, as DNA: TGTGCCAGCAATCAGCGGGGGGGAGCCTACGAGCAGTACTTC. Protein sequence: CASNQRGGAYEQYF. The chain links TRBV6-5 to TRBJ2-7, with 10 bases fitting TRBD2. The trim removed 7 bases at V and 2 bases at J, leaving 5 bases unmatched. This CDR3 is built from 14 residues. Germline loops: CDR1 MNHEY, CDR2 SVGAGI.

The rearrangement joins TRBV15 to TRBJ2-5; 10 nucleotides agree with TRBD2. The DNA end is more similar to TRBJ2-1, so the J call may be wrong. This CDR3 comprises 19 residues. Germline lookup yields CDR1 LNHNV and CDR2 YYDKDF (reference sequence). DNA of the CDR3: TGTGCCACCAGCAGAGAAGTGGTAGGCGGACTAGCGGCGCGTTCTGAGCAGTTCTTC. Protein: CATSREVVGGLAARSEQFF.